These 17 T cell receptor beta chains came from one sample sequenced in a study of beta chain features in type 1 diabetes. Regarding the study as a whole: For Type 1 diabetes patients, all four CD4+ subsets carried TCRB CDR3s that were moderately but significantly shorter.

Expressed TCRB transcripts were sequenced because the isolated RNA had all been reverse transcribed beforehand. Using immunoSEQ multiplex PCR, the repertoire was profiled, and TCRdb retains in-frame clones only, with some absent. The table has more than 25,000 clones, roughly three fifths seen once. These receptors' targets are unknown. The sequencing input was Tregs from blood. Receptor source: a woman under 30 with type 1 diabetes.

The CDR3 sequence: CASRLGGANYGYTF. The CDR3 DNA reads as TGTGCCAGCAGATTAGGGGGCGCCAACTATGGCTACACCTTC. J is TRBJ1-2 and V is TRBV2; TRBD1 matches at 7 bases. V shed 6 bases and J 2 bases; nucleotides not matched to a gene: 6. The CDR3 totals 14 residues. Germline loops: CDR1 SNHLY, CDR2 FYNNEI.

This clone was counted between two and nine times. The genes are TRBV2 and TRBJ2-3; 13 bases are a match to TRBD2. The germline V gene has CDR1 SNHLY and CDR2 FYNNEI. The J segment lost 9 bases and the V segment lost 7 bases, leaving 10 bases of the junction unmatched. This CDR3 spans 15 amino acids. The CDR3 DNA is TGTGCCAGCAAGGGGACTAGCGGGGCGCCCGGGACGCAGTATTTT. It encodes CASKGTSGAPGTQYF.

The chain recombines TRBV7-2 with TRBJ2-3; D not resolved. V dropped 2 bases and J dropped 0 bases, with 9 bases sitting between them. Per the germline V gene, CDR1 is SGHTA and CDR2 is FQGNSA. The CDR3 totals 15 residues. The CDR3 region is CASSLYGTSTDTQYF. In nucleotides, the CDR3 is TGTGCCAGCAGCTTATACGGTACTAGCACAGATACGCAGTATTTT.

This clone was seen a handful of times. The chain couples TRBV7-2 to TRBJ2-2, with 12 bases lining up with TRBD2. CDR1 and CDR2 (germline): SGHTA, FQGNSA. The CDR3 extends over 17 amino acids. With 6 bases clipped from V and 5 bases from J, the junction kept 10 bases outside the gene matches. The CDR3 DNA reads as TGTGCCAGCAGGGCTAGCGGGAGGGCCCTCGGGACCGGGGAGCTGTTTTTT. Protein: CASRASGRALGTGELFF. The full variable domain, with the rest looked up from reference TRBV7-2 and TRBJ2-2, is GAGVSQSPSNKVTEKGKDVELRCDPISGHTALYWYRQSLGQGLEFLIYFQGNSAPDKSGLPSDRFSAERTGGSVSTLTIQRTQQEDSAVYLCASRASGRALGTGELFFGEGSRLTVL.

The chain recombines TRBV11-2 with TRBJ1-4; a possible D gene is TRBD1 (6 bases). The length of the CDR3 is 14 residues. Germline V lookup: CDR1 SGHAT, CDR2 FQNNGV. V was pared by 7 bases and J by 8 bases, with 17 bases between. The CDR3 nucleotides read TGTGCCAGCACCTCTGGGGGGGCGGGCGAAAAACTGTTTTTT. Translation: CASTSGGAGEKLFF.

This clone was recorded a few times. The chain links TRBV29-1 to TRBJ2-1; TRBD1 aligns across 9 bases. There are 14 residues in the CDR3. Germline CDR1 and CDR2: SQVTM and ANQGSEA. V dropped 2 bases and J dropped 7; count of bases not matched to a gene: 6. The CDR3 DNA reads as TGCAGCGTTGAACCGGGACAGGGTAGGAATGAGCAGTTCTTC. Translated, it gives CSVEPGQGRNEQFF.

The rearrangement joins TRBV28 to TRBJ2-7; D is perhaps TRBD2 (6 bases). Germline V gene sequence: CDR1 MDHEN, CDR2 SYDVKM. Trimming left V 5 bases short and J 8 bases short, with 13 bases between. The CDR3 runs 12 residues. As DNA, the CDR3 is TGTGCCAGCAGTAATAGGCGGGAAAAGCAGTACTTC. It encodes CASSNRREKQYF.

The chain recombines TRBV30 with TRBJ1-3; 7 bases are a match to TRBD1. The J segment lost 0 bases and the V segment lost 4 bases, leaving 6 bases of the junction unmatched. The CDR3 runs 15 residues. CDR1 GTSNPN and CDR2 SVGIG come from the germline V gene (reference sequence). In nucleotides, the CDR3 is TGTGCCTGGAATCGTGGGACAGACTCTGGAAACACCATATATTTT. This sequence encodes CAWNRGTDSGNTIYF.

In nucleotides, the CDR3 is TGTGCCTGGACGAGGGGGTTTAACTATGGCTACACCTTC. Translating gives CAWTRGFNYGYTF. The chain employs TRBV30 and TRBJ1-2, with TRBD1 as a possible D gene (6 bases). V was shortened by 4 bases and J by 1 base, with 10 bases between the two germline ends. Germline V gene data show CDR1 as GTSNPN and CDR2 as SVGIG (reference sequence). This CDR3 is 13 amino acids long. The full variable domain, its missing parts supplied by reference TRBV30 and TRBJ1-2, is SQTIHQWPATLVQPVGSPLSLECTVEGTSNPNLYWYRQAAGRGLQLLFYSVGIGQISSEVPQNLSASRPQDRQFILSSKKLLLSDSGFYLCAWTRGFNYGYTFGSGTRLTVV.

The chain is built from TRBV7-9 and TRBJ1-6; 8 bases match TRBD1. Per the germline V gene, CDR1 is SEHNR and CDR2 is FQNEAQ (reference sequence). V shed 3 bases, J shed 9 bases, and the junction held 7 bases outside the gene matches. This CDR3 is 15 amino acids long. Here the CDR3 reads CASSFDDRGGSPLHF. CDR3 nucleotides: TGTGCCAGCAGCTTTGACGACAGGGGCGGTTCACCCCTCCACTTT.

The chain links TRBV28 to TRBJ1-5, with D perhaps TRBD1 (5 bases). CDR1 is MDHEN, CDR2 SYDVKM, per germline. V lost 7 bases and J 3 bases, leaving 10 bases between the germline ends. The CDR3 has 13 amino acids. CDR3 amino acids: CASTLRVNQPQHF. CDR3 sequence (DNA): TGTGCCAGCACCCTCAGGGTCAATCAGCCCCAGCATTTT.

This rearrangement joins TRBV10-3 to TRBJ1-1, with a weak D call TRBD1 (6 bases). Germline assignment: CDR1 ENHRY and CDR2 SYGVKD. Trimming shortened V by 6 bases and J by 8 bases, and 16 bases separated the two germline ends. CDR3 length: 13 amino acids. The CDR3 is CAISTPQGMEAFF. The CDR3 DNA reads as TGTGCCATCAGCACCCCACAGGGAATGGAAGCTTTCTTT.

This clone was found a few times. The CDR3 DNA is TGCAGTGCTCGTAAAAATACGCAGTATTTT. Translation: CSARKNTQYF. The chain links TRBV20-1 to TRBJ2-3; D not resolved. The germline V gene has CDR1 DFQATT and CDR2 SNEGSKA (reference sequence). The CDR3 sequence is 10 residues long. V was shortened by 5 bases and J by 7 bases, with 7 bases between the two germline ends.

The chain employs TRBV14 and TRBJ2-1; TRBD1 matches at 7 bases. This CDR3 spans 20 amino acids. Germline values: CDR1 SGHDN, CDR2 FVKESK. Trimming removed 0 bases from V and 2 bases from J; junction bases left unmatched: 16. CDR3 sequence reads: CASSQERGPGQPTPYNEQFF. The CDR3 DNA follows: TGTGCCAGCAGCCAAGAACGAGGACCGGGACAGCCTACCCCCTACAATGAGCAGTTCTTC.

Only one count was recorded for this clone. The J gene is TRBJ2-3, the V gene TRBV19; 7 nucleotides match TRBD2. Trimming at V came to 5 bases and at J to 10 bases, leaving 6 bases not matched to a gene. This CDR3 is 12 amino acids long. The germline V gene has CDR1 LNHDA and CDR2 SQIVND (reference sequence). CDR3 sequence (DNA): TGTGCCAGTAGTGACAGCGGGAAGCCGCAGTATTTT. It yields the protein CASSDSGKPQYF. The full variable domain, completed using reference TRBV19 and TRBJ2-3, is DGGITQSPKYLFRKEGQNVTLSCEQNLNHDAMYWYRQDPGQGLRLIYYSQIVNDFQKGDIAEGYSVSREKKESFPLTVTSAQKNPTAFYLCASSDSGKPQYFGPGTRLTVL.

This rearrangement joins TRBV7-2 to TRBJ2-7, with D perhaps matching TRBD2 (5 bases). This CDR3 is 15 amino acids long. Germline V gene sequence: CDR1 SGHTA, CDR2 FQGNSA. Trimming stripped 0 bases from V and 3 bases from J, with 12 bases between. The CDR3 is CASSLALGSGYEQYF. CDR3 nucleotide sequence: TGTGCCAGCAGCTTAGCGCTTGGCAGCGGCTACGAGCAGTACTTC.

This chain uses TRBV15 with TRBJ2-3; TRBD2 matches at 15 bases. The CDR3 has 18 residues. Trimming took 0 bases from V and 6 from J; bases not matched to a gene: 7. Looked up from germline, CDR1 is LNHNV and CDR2 is YYDKDF (reference sequence). The DNA of the CDR3 is TGTGCCACCAGCAGAGATCCAGGACTAGCGGGAGGGCCCGATACGCAGTATTTT. Its translation is CATSRDPGLAGGPDTQYF.